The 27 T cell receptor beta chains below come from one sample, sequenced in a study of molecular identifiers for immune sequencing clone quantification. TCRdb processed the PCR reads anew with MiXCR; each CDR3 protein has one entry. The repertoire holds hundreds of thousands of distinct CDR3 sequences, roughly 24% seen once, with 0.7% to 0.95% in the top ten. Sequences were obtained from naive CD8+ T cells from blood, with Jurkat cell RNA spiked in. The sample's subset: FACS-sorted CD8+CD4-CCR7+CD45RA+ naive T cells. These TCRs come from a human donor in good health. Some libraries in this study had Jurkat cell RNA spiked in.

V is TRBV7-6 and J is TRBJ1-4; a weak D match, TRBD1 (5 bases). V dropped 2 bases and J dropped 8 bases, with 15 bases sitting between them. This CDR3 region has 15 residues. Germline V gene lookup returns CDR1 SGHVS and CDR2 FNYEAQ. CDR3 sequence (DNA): TGTGCCAGCAGCTTAAGTTGGGACGGCCCGGAAAAACTGTTTTTT. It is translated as CASSLSWDGPEKLFF.

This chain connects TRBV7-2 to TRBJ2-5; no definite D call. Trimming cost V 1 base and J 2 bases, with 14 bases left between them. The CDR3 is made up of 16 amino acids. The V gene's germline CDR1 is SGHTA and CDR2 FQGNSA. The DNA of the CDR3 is TGTGCCAGCAGCTTAGGCCGGGTTGGTCGGCAAGAGACCCAGTACTTC. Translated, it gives CASSLGRVGRQETQYF.

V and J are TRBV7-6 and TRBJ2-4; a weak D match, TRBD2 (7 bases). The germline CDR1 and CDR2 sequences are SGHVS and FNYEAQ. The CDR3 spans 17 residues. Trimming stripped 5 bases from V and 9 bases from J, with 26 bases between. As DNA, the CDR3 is TGTGCCAGCAGCATCTTTGTGGACAGACTAGCCATTATCATTCAGTACTTC. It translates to CASSIFVDRLAIIIQYF.

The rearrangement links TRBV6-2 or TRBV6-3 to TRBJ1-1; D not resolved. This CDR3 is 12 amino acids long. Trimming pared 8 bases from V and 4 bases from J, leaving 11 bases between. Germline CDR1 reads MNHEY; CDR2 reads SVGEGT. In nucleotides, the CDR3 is TGTGCCAGCCGTCTAGCCCCCACTGAAGCTTTCTTT. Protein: CASRLAPTEAFF.

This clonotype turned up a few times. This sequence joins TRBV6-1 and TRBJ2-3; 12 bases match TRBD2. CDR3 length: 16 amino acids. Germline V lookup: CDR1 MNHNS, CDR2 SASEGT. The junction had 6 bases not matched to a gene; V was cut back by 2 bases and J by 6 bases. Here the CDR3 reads CASSEWPSGREDTQYF. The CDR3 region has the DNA TGTGCCAGCAGTGAATGGCCTAGCGGGAGGGAGGATACGCAGTATTTT.

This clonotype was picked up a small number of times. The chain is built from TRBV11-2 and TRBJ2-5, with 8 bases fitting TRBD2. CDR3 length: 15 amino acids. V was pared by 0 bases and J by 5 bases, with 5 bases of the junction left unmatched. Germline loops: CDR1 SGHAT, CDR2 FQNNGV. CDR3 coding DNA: TGTGCCAGCAGCTTAGACGGGGGGGCCCCGGAGACCCAGTACTTC. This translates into CASSLDGGAPETQYF.

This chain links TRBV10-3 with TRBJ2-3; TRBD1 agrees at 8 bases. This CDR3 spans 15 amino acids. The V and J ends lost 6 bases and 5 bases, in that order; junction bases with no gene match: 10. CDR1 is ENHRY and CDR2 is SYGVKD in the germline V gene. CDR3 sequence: CAIRTVDREKDTQYF. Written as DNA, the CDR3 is TGTGCCATCAGAACCGTGGACAGGGAGAAAGATACGCAGTATTTT.

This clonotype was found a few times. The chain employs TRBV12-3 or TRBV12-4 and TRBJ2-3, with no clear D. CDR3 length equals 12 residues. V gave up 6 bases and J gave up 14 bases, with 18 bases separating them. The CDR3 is CASSPTSLQPYF. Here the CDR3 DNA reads TGTGCCAGCAGCCCGACCTCCTTACAACCGTATTTT.

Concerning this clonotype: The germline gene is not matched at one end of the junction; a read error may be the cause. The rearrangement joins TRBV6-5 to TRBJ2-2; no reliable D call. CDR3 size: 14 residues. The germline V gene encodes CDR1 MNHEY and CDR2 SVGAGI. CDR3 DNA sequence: TGTGCCAGCAGTTACTCGCAGAACACCCGGGAGCTGTTTTTT. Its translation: CASSYSQNTRELFF.

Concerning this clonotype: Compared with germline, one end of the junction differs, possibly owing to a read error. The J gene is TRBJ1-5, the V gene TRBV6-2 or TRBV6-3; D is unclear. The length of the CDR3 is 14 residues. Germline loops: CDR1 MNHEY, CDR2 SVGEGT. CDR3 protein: CARRAAEGGQPQHF. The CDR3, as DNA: TGTGCCCGCAGAGCCGCCGAGGGCGGCCAGCCCCAGCATTTT.

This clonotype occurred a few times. The CDR3 DNA reads as TGCAGTGCTAAACAGGGTTTTGGCAATCAGCCCCAGCATTTT. Its translation is CSAKQGFGNQPQHF. This chain connects TRBV20-1 to TRBJ1-5; D may be TRBD1 (6 bases). Per germline, CDR1 DFQATT and CDR2 SNEGSKA (reference sequence). V gave up 4 bases and J gave up 2 bases, with 12 bases separating them. The CDR3 spans 14 residues.

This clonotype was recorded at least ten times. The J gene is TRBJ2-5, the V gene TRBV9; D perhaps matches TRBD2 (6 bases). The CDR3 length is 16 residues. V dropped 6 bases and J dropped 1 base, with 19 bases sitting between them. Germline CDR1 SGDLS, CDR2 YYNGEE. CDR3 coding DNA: TGTGCCAGCACCCCTGATGCGCGGGGCCCCCAAGAGACCCAGTACTTC. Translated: CASTPDARGPQETQYF.

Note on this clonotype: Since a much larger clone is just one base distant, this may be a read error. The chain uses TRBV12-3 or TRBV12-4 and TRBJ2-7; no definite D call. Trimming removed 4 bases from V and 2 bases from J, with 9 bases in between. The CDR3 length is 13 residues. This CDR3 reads CASSSGLPYEQYF. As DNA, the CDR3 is TGTGCCAGCAGTTCCGGGCTCCCCTACGAGCAGTACTTC.

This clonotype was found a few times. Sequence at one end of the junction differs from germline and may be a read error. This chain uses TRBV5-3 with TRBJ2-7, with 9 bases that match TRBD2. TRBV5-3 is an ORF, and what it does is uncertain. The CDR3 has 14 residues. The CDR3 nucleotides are TGTGCCAGCAGCTTGCCTAGCGGGACTAGCGAGCAGTACTTC. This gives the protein CASSLPSGTSEQYF.

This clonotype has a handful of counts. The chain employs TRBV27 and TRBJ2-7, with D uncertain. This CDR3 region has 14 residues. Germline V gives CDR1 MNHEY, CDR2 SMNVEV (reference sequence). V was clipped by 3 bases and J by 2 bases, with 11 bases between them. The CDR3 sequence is CASSFLGDAYEQYF. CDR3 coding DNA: TGTGCCAGCAGTTTTCTGGGTGATGCCTACGAGCAGTACTTC.

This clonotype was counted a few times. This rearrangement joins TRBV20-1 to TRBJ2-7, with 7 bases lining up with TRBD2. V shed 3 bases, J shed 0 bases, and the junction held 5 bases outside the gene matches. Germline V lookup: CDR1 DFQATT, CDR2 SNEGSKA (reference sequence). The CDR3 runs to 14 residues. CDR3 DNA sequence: TGCAGTGCTAGGTCGCTAGCGGTCTCCTACGAGCAGTACTTC. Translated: CSARSLAVSYEQYF.

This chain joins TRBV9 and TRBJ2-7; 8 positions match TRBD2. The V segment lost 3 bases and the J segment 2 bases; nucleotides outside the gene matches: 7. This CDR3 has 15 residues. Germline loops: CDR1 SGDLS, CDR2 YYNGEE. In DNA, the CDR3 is TGTGCCAGCAGCGCCAGCGGGAGTCCAGCCTACGAGCAGTACTTC. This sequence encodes CASSASGSPAYEQYF.

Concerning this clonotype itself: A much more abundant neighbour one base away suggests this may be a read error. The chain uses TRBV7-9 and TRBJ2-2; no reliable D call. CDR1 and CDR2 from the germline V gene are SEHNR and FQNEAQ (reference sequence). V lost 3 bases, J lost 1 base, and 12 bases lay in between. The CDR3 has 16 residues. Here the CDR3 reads CASSFLWDLNTGELFF. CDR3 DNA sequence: TGTGCCAGCAGCTTTTTGTGGGATCTGAACACCGGGGAGCTGTTTTTT. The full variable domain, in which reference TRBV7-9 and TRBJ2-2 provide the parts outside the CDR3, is DTGVSQNPRHKITKRGQNVTFRCDPISEHNRLYWYRQTLGQGPEFLTYFQNEAQLEKSRLLSDRFSAERPKGSFSTLEIQRTEQGDSAMYLCASSFLWDLNTGELFFGEGSRLTVL.

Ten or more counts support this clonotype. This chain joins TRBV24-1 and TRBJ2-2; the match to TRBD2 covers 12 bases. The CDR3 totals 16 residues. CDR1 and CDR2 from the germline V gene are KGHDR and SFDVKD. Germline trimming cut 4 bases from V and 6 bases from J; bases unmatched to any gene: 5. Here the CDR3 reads CATSERLAGVPGELFF. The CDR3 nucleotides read TGTGCCACCAGTGAGCGACTAGCGGGAGTGCCCGGGGAGCTGTTTTTT.

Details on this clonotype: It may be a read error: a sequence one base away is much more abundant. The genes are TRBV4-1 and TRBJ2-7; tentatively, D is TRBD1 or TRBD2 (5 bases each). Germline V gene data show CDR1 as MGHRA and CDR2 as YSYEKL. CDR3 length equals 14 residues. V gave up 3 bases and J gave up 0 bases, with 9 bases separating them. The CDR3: CASSQGPGSYEQYF. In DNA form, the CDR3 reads TGCGCCAGCAGCCAGGGACCCGGCTCCTACGAGCAGTACTTC.

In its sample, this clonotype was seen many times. CDR3 nucleotides: TGTGCCAGCAGTTCGGACAGGGACGACTACGAGCAGTACTTC. Translated: CASSSDRDDYEQYF. The chain uses TRBV12-3 or TRBV12-4 and TRBJ2-7, with 8 bases matching TRBD1. The CDR3 runs to 14 residues. V gave up 4 bases and J gave up 3 bases; unmatched junction bases: 5.

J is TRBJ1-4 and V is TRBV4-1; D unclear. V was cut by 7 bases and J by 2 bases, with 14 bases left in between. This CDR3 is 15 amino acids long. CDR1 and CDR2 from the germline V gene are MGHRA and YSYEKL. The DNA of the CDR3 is TGCGCCAGCACCCTTACCCCGGGTACTAATGAAAAACTGTTTTTT. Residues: CASTLTPGTNEKLFF.

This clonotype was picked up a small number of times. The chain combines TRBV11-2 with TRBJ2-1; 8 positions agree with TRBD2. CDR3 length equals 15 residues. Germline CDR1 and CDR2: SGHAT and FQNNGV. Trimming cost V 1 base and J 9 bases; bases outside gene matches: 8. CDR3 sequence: CASSLGVAGSPEQFF. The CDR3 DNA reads TGTGCCAGCAGCTTAGGGGTAGCGGGGTCTCCTGAGCAGTTCTTC.

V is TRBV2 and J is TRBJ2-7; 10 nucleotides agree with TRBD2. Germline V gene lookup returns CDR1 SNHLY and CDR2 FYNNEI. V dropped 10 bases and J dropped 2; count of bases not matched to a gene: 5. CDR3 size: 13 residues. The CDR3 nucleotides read TGTGCCATCAGGACTAGCGGTACCTACGAGCAGTACTTC. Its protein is CAIRTSGTYEQYF. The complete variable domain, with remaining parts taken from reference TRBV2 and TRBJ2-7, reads EPEVTQTPSHQVTQMGQEVILRCVPISNHLYFYWYRQILGQKVEFLVSFYNNEISEKSEIFDDQFSVERPDGSNFTLKIRSTKLEDSAMYFCAIRTSGTYEQYFGPGTRLTVT.

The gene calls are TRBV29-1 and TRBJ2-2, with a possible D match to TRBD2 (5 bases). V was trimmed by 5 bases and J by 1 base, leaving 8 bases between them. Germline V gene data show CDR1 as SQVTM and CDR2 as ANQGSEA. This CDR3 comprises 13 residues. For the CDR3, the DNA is TGCAGCGTTCGAGGGCAGAACACCGGGGAGCTGTTTTTT. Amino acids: CSVRGQNTGELFF.

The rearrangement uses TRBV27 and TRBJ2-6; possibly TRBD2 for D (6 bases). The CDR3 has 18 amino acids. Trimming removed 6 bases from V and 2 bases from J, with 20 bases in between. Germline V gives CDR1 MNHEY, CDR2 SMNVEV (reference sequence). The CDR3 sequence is CASSLLGTPPAGANVLTF. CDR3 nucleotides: TGTGCCAGCAGCCTGCTCGGGACTCCTCCAGCTGGGGCCAACGTCCTGACTTTC. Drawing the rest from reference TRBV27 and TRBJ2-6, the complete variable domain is EAQVTQNPRYLITVTGKKLTVTCSQNMNHEYMSWYRQDPGLGLRQIYYSMNVEVTDKGDVPEGYKVSRKEKRNFPLILESPSPNQTSLYFCASSLLGTPPAGANVLTFGAGSRLTVL.

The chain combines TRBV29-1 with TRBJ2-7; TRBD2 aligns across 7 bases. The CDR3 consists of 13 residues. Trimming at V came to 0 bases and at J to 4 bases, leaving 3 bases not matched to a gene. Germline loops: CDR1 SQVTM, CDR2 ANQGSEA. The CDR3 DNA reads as TGCAGCGTTGAAGATCGCGGGGGATACGAGCAGTACTTC. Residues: CSVEDRGGYEQYF.